This TCR beta chain appears in the sequencing data of a study of T cells in women clearing cervical HPV infection listed by TCRdb under 2018. A note on the overall study: The cases were roughly 25 women with histologically confirmed HPV16-related CIN3 or worse, and 2 of these cases were invasive cancers. Blood from cases was collected at the visit at which the lesion was first identified, whereas blood from controls was collected once infection was no longer detected. Cases were matched to controls by age within five years and by the year the sample was collected. A median age of 34 years was observed in cases versus 38 in controls, and no significant differences in baseline characteristics were found. Among cases, blood sampling occurred a median of about 150 days after lesion detection, with an interquartile range of roughly 90 to 200 days. In the parent cohort, around 10,000 women aged 18 or older were enrolled in Guanacaste, Costa Rica, during 1993 to 1994 and were followed for over six years. Since only a few of the women had HLA typing available, the possibility that HLA type was acting as a confounder could not be ruled out. As quality controls, five blinded duplicates were added to each group, bringing the total to approximately 60 samples made up of 50 or so participants and some ten replicates. An exploratory proof-of-principle case-control study, nested within the Guanacaste HPV Natural History Study in Costa Rica, was conducted to compare TCR repertoires across cervical HPV16 outcomes. The controls were 25 to 30 women whose single incident HPV16 infection cleared within 12 months with no development of precancer or cancer.

The germline V gene yields SGHTA for CDR1 and FQGNSA for CDR2. V was cut back by 2 bases and J by 2 bases, leaving a gap of 5 bases between them. From the cysteine through the phenylalanine, the CDR3 covers 13 amino acids. The DNA shown is the part of the CDR3 that was read: 30 bases, in frame from base 1. Every participant had a single incident cervical HPV16 infection, and prevalent HPV16 infections were excluded. Cervical HPV DNA was detected with MY09/MY11 PCR, and genotyping was done by dot-blot hybridization. About 15 mL of heparinized blood were centrifuged, and the buffy coat was aliquoted, frozen at -30°C, then stored at -80°C. Genomic DNA was extracted from buffy coat specimens using QIAGEN kits. The research as a whole found: The cross-sectional design could not show whether associations preceded infection or resulted from it; effector/memory subsets and HPV-specific T cells were not isolated. Across sequencing depths, CIN3+ cases showed significantly higher TCR repertoire richness than controls, but evenness did not differ between the groups. T-cell numbers per sample were unknown, so richness differences could reflect varying T-cell content rather than repertoire biology. Random forest classifiers combining richness and V gene abundances distinguished cases from controls with an estimated AUC of about 0.8. Cases had lower TRBV6-7 relative abundance than controls (0.11% versus 0.16%; Bonferroni P = 0.0008).

Regarding this clone: The specificity of this receptor is unknown. Sequencing ends 3 residues short of the CDR3 end; the germline J gene provides the rest.

Using the immunoSEQ assay, multiplex PCR amplified TCR beta CDR3 regions from an average of approximately 1,300 ng of genomic DNA per sample. Primer bias was corrected in the assay by using a complete synthetic TCR repertoire to establish an amplification baseline. The amplicons were sequenced on the Illumina platform. The source study handled its data this way. Sequences were error-corrected by clustering with frequency ratios and a modified nearest-neighbor algorithm, then analyzed in the immunoSEQ Analyzer with IMGT gene definitions. At each rarefaction depth, TCR richness and evenness were averaged across 20 rarefaction repeats, and any sample with fewer sequences than the depth was left out. Wilcoxon rank sum tests with FDR correction were used to compare V, D and J gene relative abundances between the groups. In the blinded duplicates, the intraclass correlation was around 96% for TCR richness and averaged around 78% across more than 65 gene segments. TCRdb stores this immuneACCESS table with in-frame sequences only. Part of the clones is absent; in the studies checked, under half of the shortfall reflects unresolved V genes, and no reason is known for the rest. V and J calls and clone size follow that table, whereas D and trimming were derived from the DNA. This specimen's table enumerates roughly 35,000 clones. The ten largest make up roughly 3.5% of the sample.

The source is a woman aged 18 to 75 with a cervical HPV16 infection that either progressed to CIN3+ or cleared (not recorded which). This chain joins TRBV7-2 to TRBJ2-3; the D segment cannot be called with confidence. The sample taken for sequencing was blood buffy coat. The CDR3 reads CASSLPITDTQYF. The CDR3 bases that were read are TGTGCCAGCAGCTTACCCATCACAGATACG.